This TCR beta chain stems from a study of healthy donors' naive CD4 and CD8 T cells. TCR libraries were built from approximately 0.55 ug of total RNA by linear amplification. Authors' methods: From 5 healthy donors, approximately 79,000 rearranged TCR alpha transcripts were sequenced. TCRdb re-derived calls from the reads in MiXCR, one entry per CDR3 protein. The V and J calls, along with clone size, are taken from TCRdb and not from the paper's own processing. The data show 200,000 or so distinct CDR3 sequences, about 70% seen once. Only a few counts were recorded for this clonotype. Its antigen remains unidentified. V was trimmed by 4 bases and J by 4 bases, leaving 7 bases between them. CDR1 SQVTM and CDR2 ANQGSEA come from the germline V gene. This CDR3 region has 11 residues. Whole-study results and caveats: The study did not address homeostatic proliferation effects in naive T cells. Chains were not paired, since alpha and beta were sequenced in bulk.

This clonotype was obtained from a pool of human donors in good health; the sample pools cells from several healthy donors. Sequencing input: naive CD4+ and CD8+ T cells sorted from blood, pooled from several donors. V is TRBV29-1 and J is TRBJ2-5; D tentatively fits TRBD1 or TRBD2 (5 bases each). In DNA form, the CDR3 reads TGCAGCGTTGGGGACGGAGAGACCCAGTACTTC. Protein product: CSVGDGETQYF.